One and the same sample provided the 17 T cell receptor beta chains below, sequenced in a study of T-cell reconstitution after alpha-beta-depleted transplantation in children listed by TCRdb under 2016. Library preparation used PCR. Reads for this sample came from an Illumina HiSeq 2500. TCR library preparation used molecular barcoding, with unique molecular identifiers applied to normalize quantification of the TCRbeta repertoire. Starting from the raw public reads, TCRdb applied fastp trimming at Q25, assembled clones with MiXCR and retained in-frame beta chains. Each CDR3 protein gets just one entry, which takes the most common genes and DNA from the rows behind it. The sample records about 610,000 distinct CDR3 sequences, roughly 10% of which are singletons. Together, the top ten hold around 4% of the sample. The input for sequencing was PBMCs from the stem cell graft donor, taken from the stem cell graft. The receptors derive from a human donor who donated a stem cell graft to a child with acute myeloid leukemia.

In this sample, this clonotype turned up many times. The chain employs TRBV20-1 and TRBJ1-1; possible D gene TRBD1, 6 bases. Trimming left V 4 bases short and J 1 base short, with 10 bases between. In germline, CDR1 is DFQATT, CDR2 SNEGSKA (reference sequence). The CDR3 loop spans 13 amino acids. CDR3 bases: TGCAGTGCTAAAGGGACACAGAACACTGAAGCTTTCTTT. It yields the protein CSAKGTQNTEAFF.

The chain couples TRBV25-1 to TRBJ1-1; tentatively, D is TRBD1 (5 bases). The CDR3 extends over 13 amino acids. Germline CDR1 and CDR2: MGHDK and SYGVNS. V was shortened by 10 bases and J by 0 bases, with 12 bases between the two germline ends. Here the CDR3 DNA reads TGTGCCACCGAGGGGTTTTTGAACACTGAAGCTTTCTTT. It translates to CATEGFLNTEAFF. The variable domain in full, completed from reference TRBV25-1 and TRBJ1-1, reads EADIYQTPRYLVIGTGKKITLECSQTMGHDKMYWYQQDPGMELHLIHYSYGVNSTEKGDLSSESTVSRIRTEHFPLTLESARPSHTSQYLCATEGFLNTEAFFGQGTRLTVV.

In its sample, this clonotype was seen many times. This chain links TRBV4-3 with TRBJ2-7; 8 nucleotides match TRBD2. CDR3 size: 14 residues. V shed 0 bases and J 4 bases; nucleotides not matched to a gene: 2. CDR1 is LGHNA, CDR2 YSLEER, per germline. CDR3 residues: CASSQDSGRYEQYF. The CDR3 region has the DNA TGCGCCAGCAGCCAAGACAGCGGGAGATACGAGCAGTACTTC.

DNA for the CDR3: TGTGCCAGCAGCTTAAAGGACCCGGGCAATGAGCAGTTCTTC. This translates into CASSLKDPGNEQFF. This chain connects TRBV7-6 to TRBJ2-1; D is undetermined. Germline values: CDR1 SGHVS, CDR2 FNYEAQ. The V end lost 2 bases, the J end lost 6 bases, and 11 bases lay between the germline ends. The CDR3 covers 14 residues.

The chain combines TRBV24-1 with TRBJ1-5; D is perhaps TRBD1 (6 bases). In germline, CDR1 is KGHDR, CDR2 SFDVKD. Trimming pared 4 bases from V and 6 bases from J, leaving 12 bases between. This CDR3 contains 14 residues. CDR3 protein: CATSEGTMGQPQHF. CDR3 nucleotide sequence: TGTGCCACCAGTGAGGGGACAATGGGTCAGCCCCAGCATTTT.

The chain joins TRBV11-1 to TRBJ2-1; 14 nucleotides agree with TRBD2. The CDR3 runs to 18 residues. V shed 6 bases, J shed 0 bases, and the junction held 7 bases outside the gene matches. CDR1 is SGHAT, CDR2 FQDESV, per germline (reference sequence). The CDR3 is CASSVGLAGEISYNEQFF. The CDR3 DNA reads as TGTGCCAGCAGTGTGGGACTAGCGGGAGAAATCTCCTACAATGAGCAGTTCTTC.

This clonotype was found a few times. The V call is TRBV20-1, the J call TRBJ2-3, with 12 bases that match TRBD2. J was trimmed by 4 bases and V by 6 bases; bases with no gene match: 11. CDR3 length equals 16 residues. CDR1 DFQATT and CDR2 SNEGSKA come from the germline V gene (reference sequence). The DNA for the CDR3 is TGCAGTGCCAACATCAGACTAGCGGGAGCCCCAGATACGCAGTATTTT. Residues: CSANIRLAGAPDTQYF.

This chain connects TRBV29-1 to TRBJ2-1; tentatively, D is TRBD2 (6 bases). Germline assignment: CDR1 SQVTM and CDR2 ANQGSEA. The CDR3 is 14 amino acids. Trimming took off 6 bases at V and 0 bases at J, with 12 bases between the two ends. CDR3: CSVVAAFSYNEQFF. CDR3 nucleotides: TGCAGCGTAGTAGCGGCTTTCTCCTACAATGAGCAGTTCTTC.

The rearrangement joins TRBV12-3 or TRBV12-4 to TRBJ2-1; TRBD2 might be the D (5 bases). V was cut by 2 bases and J by 0 bases, with 11 bases left in between. This CDR3 region has 16 residues. CDR3 sequence reads: CASSLFGGSSYNEQFF. CDR3 DNA: TGTGCCAGCAGTTTATTCGGTGGGAGCTCCTACAATGAGCAGTTCTTC.

This chain uses TRBV4-3 with TRBJ1-1; the D gene is possibly TRBD1 (5 bases). The CDR3 is 16 amino acids. Germline CDR1 reads LGHNA; CDR2 reads YSLEER. V lost 2 bases and J lost 5, with 18 bases in between. This chain's CDR3 is CASSQSRGGGRTEAFF. CDR3 nucleotides: TGCGCCAGCAGCCAATCCCGGGGGGGAGGACGAACTGAAGCTTTCTTT.

The rearrangement links TRBV30 to TRBJ1-1; D is undetermined. Trimming cost V 2 bases and J 3 bases, with 13 bases left between them. The CDR3 covers 14 residues. Germline V gene data show CDR1 as GTSNPN and CDR2 as SVGIG (reference sequence). DNA for the CDR3: TGTGCCTGGAGTCACGAGGCCGGGGACACTGAAGCTTTCTTT. Protein: CAWSHEAGDTEAFF.

This clonotype showed up many times. The chain uses TRBV6-1 and TRBJ2-7, with 7 bases fitting TRBD1. V trimming: 6 bases; J trimming: 3 bases; junction bases outside the gene matches: 8. The CDR3 contains 14 residues. Germline CDR1 MNHNS, CDR2 SASEGT. The CDR3 region is CASRKQGSIYEQYF. The CDR3 DNA sequence: TGTGCCAGCAGAAAACAGGGGTCCATCTACGAGCAGTACTTC.

This clonotype was counted ten times or more. This sequence joins TRBV20-1 and TRBJ2-2; D unclear. The V end was cut by 1 base, the J end by 0 bases, with 9 bases between. CDR3 length equals 15 residues. The germline V gene has CDR1 DFQATT and CDR2 SNEGSKA (reference sequence). As DNA, the CDR3 is TGCAGTGCTAGAGGGCAGCGACCGAACACCGGGGAGCTGTTTTTT. This encodes CSARGQRPNTGELFF.

This clonotype has more than one count but fewer than ten. The chain has TRBV28 and TRBJ2-7, with TRBD2 identical over 13 bases. Trimming took 2 bases from V and 3 from J; bases not matched to a gene: 4. CDR1 is MDHEN, CDR2 SYDVKM, per germline. This CDR3 region has 16 residues. DNA for the CDR3: TGTGCCAGCAGTTTAGGACTAGCGGGAGAAAACTACGAGCAGTACTTC. This gives the protein CASSLGLAGENYEQYF.

The table lists this clonotype with a few counts. This rearrangement joins TRBV29-1 to TRBJ2-1; D ambiguous. Trimming pared 5 bases from V and 3 bases from J, leaving 8 bases between. The V gene's germline CDR1 is SQVTM and CDR2 ANQGSEA. The CDR3 runs to 12 residues. Here the CDR3 reads CSVLPHYNEQFF. The CDR3 DNA follows: TGCAGCGTTTTGCCCCACTACAATGAGCAGTTCTTC.

This clonotype was recorded many times. The chain links TRBV20-1 to TRBJ2-7; 15 bases line up with TRBD2. Germline V gene sequence: CDR1 DFQATT, CDR2 SNEGSKA (reference sequence). Losses at the gene ends were 6 bases for V and 6 bases for J; bases not matched to a gene: 6. This CDR3 region has 14 residues. The CDR3 sequence is CSARRTSGRAEQYF. The CDR3, as DNA: TGCAGTGCCCGGAGGACTAGCGGGAGGGCCGAGCAGTACTTC.

This clonotype turned up a few times. The CDR3 reads CASSLMAGGLAYEQYF. The CDR3 coding sequence is TGTGCCAGCAGCTTAATGGCGGGCGGCCTCGCCTACGAGCAGTACTTC. The chain has TRBV7-2 and TRBJ2-7, with D maybe TRBD2 (5 bases). CDR3 length: 16 residues. Germline V gene sequence: CDR1 SGHTA, CDR2 FQGNSA. V gave up 2 bases and J gave up 2 bases, with 16 bases separating them.